The sequence of this T cell receptor (beta chain) was determined in a study of T cells in Graves' hyperthyroidism and ophthalmopathy. Germline trimming cut 5 bases from V and 1 base from J; bases unmatched to any gene: 7. The CDR3 sequence is 16 residues long. Germline V CDR1 and CDR2: MRHNA, SNTAGT. General observations from the study: Classification by a 13 V-J model distinguished ophthalmopathy from stable hyperthyroidism.

A word on this clonotype: Its cognate antigen is unknown.

Regions amplified from RNA transcripts were the TCR beta CDR3 regions. The TCR CDR3 was amplified in a first-round RT-PCR using the HTBI primer set. One entry per CDR3 protein, called by TCRdb with MiXCR from the multiplex PCR reads. In the table there are around 350,000 distinct CDR3 sequences, 20% to 25% of which are singletons. This receptor was taken from a man between 45 and 60 years old with Graves' hyperthyroidism. Sequenced: blood. The V call is TRBV6-4, the J call TRBJ2-2, with 7 bases lining up with TRBD2. CDR3 bases: TGTGCCAGCAGTTTAGGAGCGGGACTGAACACCGGGGAGCTGTTTTTT. This gives the protein CASSLGAGLNTGELFF.